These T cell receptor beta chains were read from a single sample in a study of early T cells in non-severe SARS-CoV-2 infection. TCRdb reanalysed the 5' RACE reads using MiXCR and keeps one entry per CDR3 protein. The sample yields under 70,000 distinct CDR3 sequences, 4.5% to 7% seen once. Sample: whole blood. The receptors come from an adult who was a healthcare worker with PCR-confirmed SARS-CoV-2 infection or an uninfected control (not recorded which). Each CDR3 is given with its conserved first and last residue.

CASSPPRRPYEQYF,TRBJ2-7,TRBV3-1
CAWTRDSYNEQFF,TRBJ2-1,TRBV30
CASSGGRRETQYF,TRBJ2-5,TRBV19
CAISEILAGGGTDTQYF,TRBJ2-3,TRBV10-3
CASSVVGSSYNEQFF,TRBJ2-1,TRBV9
CASSYGAAGNTIYF,TRBJ1-3,TRBV6-6
CASSYGETRQTNEKLFF,TRBJ1-4,TRBV6-6
CASSPGHVQETQYF,TRBJ2-5,TRBV7-9
CASSKTGGNTEAFF,TRBJ1-1,TRBV5-1
CASSVGQGNIQYF,TRBJ2-4,TRBV9
CSAPPQRGLGSETQYF,TRBJ2-5,TRBV20-1
CSAAPTGPNTGELFF,TRBJ2-2,TRBV20-1
CSAQRGGRYNEQFF,TRBJ2-1,TRBV20-1
CASSLSPGQGEKGYTF,TRBJ1-2,TRBV7-6
CASSLGLNNEQFF,TRBJ2-1,TRBV5-1
CASSSTGMRDEAFF,TRBJ1-1,TRBV7-3
CASTMTGRTEAFF,TRBJ1-1,TRBV5-1
CSARSRVHEKLFF,TRBJ1-4,TRBV20-1
CASSLDTNRGKNEQFF,TRBJ2-1,TRBV7-9
CASSQEIPNYEQYF,TRBJ2-7,TRBV4-1
CASSLAEGQATQYF,TRBJ2-5,TRBV7-9
CSAKFSSVPQETQYF,TRBJ2-5,TRBV20-1
CASSPQEVLGFQGPSYEQYF,TRBJ2-7,TRBV12-3/TRBV12-4
CASSLGDPQPQHF,TRBJ1-5,TRBV28